These T cell receptor beta chains were read from a single sample in a study of T-cell reconstitution after alpha-beta-depleted transplantation in children. TCRdb fed the PCR reads into MiXCR, producing one record per CDR3 protein. This sample carries over 550,000 distinct CDR3 sequences, about 10% of them seen once, and the ten largest clones take roughly 4%. Sequences were derived from PBMCs from the stem cell graft donor, sampled from the stem cell graft. The source of these receptors is a human donor who donated a stem cell graft to a child with acute myeloid leukemia. The CDR3 runs from the conserved cysteine through the conserved F or W. The D gene is left open where the match is weak. Some rows mark clone size as missing; the rest say once, few, many or name a class of expanded clone.

abundance	v_gene	j_gene	d_gene	CDR3aa	CDR3nt
few	TRBV9	TRBJ1-4	TRBD1	CASSVAPGGAGNEKLFF	TGTGCCAGCAGCGTAGCTCCAGGGGGCGCGGGTAATGAAAAACTGTTTTTT
-	TRBV21-1	TRBJ2-4	-	CASSKPPGLNIQYF	TGTGCCAGCAGCAAACCCCCCGGGTTAAACATTCAGTACTTC
few	TRBV20-1	TRBJ1-1	-	CSASKEWDTEAFF	TGCAGTGCCAGCAAAGAGTGGGACACTGAAGCTTTCTTT
few	TRBV15	TRBJ2-1	TRBD2	CATSISGGGYNEQFF	TGTGCCACCAGCATTAGCGGGGGAGGCTACAATGAGCAGTTCTTC
-	TRBV10-3	TRBJ2-5	-	CAISDEETQYF	TGTGCCATCAGTGACGAAGAGACCCAGTACTTC
few	TRBV14	TRBJ2-3	-	CASSQDRVTQYF	TGTGCCAGCAGCCAAGATAGGGTCACGCAGTATTTT
-	TRBV7-2	TRBJ2-3	TRBD2	CASSSGGRGYTDTQYF	TGTGCCAGCAGTTCGGGGGGGCGGGGGTACACAGATACGCAGTATTTT
few	TRBV6-5	TRBJ2-7	-	CASSYQGGYEQYF	TGTGCCAGCAGTTATCAAGGGGGCTACGAGCAGTACTTC
many	TRBV10-3	TRBJ2-1	-	CAISEVGPASSNEQFF	TGTGCCATCAGTGAGGTTGGACCGGCTAGCAGCAATGAGCAGTTCTTC
few	TRBV5-1	TRBJ2-3	-	CASSFYSPEDTQYF	TGCGCCAGCAGCTTCTACTCGCCGGAGGATACGCAGTATTTT
many	TRBV11-2	TRBJ1-2	-	CASSNTNYGYTF	TGTGCCAGCAGCAATACAAATTATGGCTACACCTTC
many	TRBV7-2	TRBJ2-1	TRBD2	CASSSGLAGVGEQFF	TGCGCCAGCAGCTCGGGACTAGCGGGAGTGGGTGAGCAGTTCTTC
-	TRBV28	TRBJ2-1	TRBD2	CASATGTMREF	TGTGCCAGCGCGACCGGGACTATGCGCGAGTTC
many	TRBV5-1	TRBJ2-6	TRBD1	CASSLFPGGTGVSGANVLTF	TGCGCCAGCAGCTTGTTCCCAGGAGGGACAGGAGTCTCTGGGGCCAACGTCCTGACTTTC
many	TRBV6-1	TRBJ2-2	-	CASRHRAANTGELFF	TGTGCCAGCAGGCACCGGGCGGCTAACACCGGGGAGCTGTTTTTT
-	TRBV7-3	TRBJ2-5	TRBD2	CASSLMAGAQETQYF	TGTGCCAGCAGCTTAATGGCGGGAGCTCAAGAGACCCAGTACTTC
few	TRBV10-3	TRBJ1-1	-	CAISNLGLSTEAFF	TGTGCCATCAGTAACCTGGGTTTGAGCACTGAAGCTTTCTTT
-	TRBV5-1	TRBJ2-3	TRBD2	CASSWPAGGSTDTQYF	TGCGCCAGCAGCTGGCCGGCGGGGGGGAGCACAGATACGCAGTATTTT
many	TRBV15	TRBJ2-1	-	CATSRDGWENEQFF	TGTGCCACCAGCAGAGACGGTTGGGAGAATGAGCAGTTCTTC
-	TRBV20-1	TRBJ1-2	-	CSATTPPRYGYTF	TGCAGTGCTACAACGCCCCCACGCTATGGCTACACCTTC
few	TRBV3-1	TRBJ2-7	-	CASRTTGEGNYEQYF	TGTGCCAGCAGAACAACAGGGGAGGGGAACTACGAGCAGTACTTC
few	TRBV10-3	TRBJ2-5	-	CAIRDGETQYF	TGTGCCATCAGGGACGGGGAGACCCAGTACTTC
-	TRBV20-1	TRBJ1-1	-	CSALDTEAFF	TGCAGTGCCCTTGACACTGAAGCTTTCTTT
-	TRBV2	TRBJ2-7	-	CASSEASFSYEQYF	TGTGCCAGCAGTGAAGCGTCGTTCTCCTACGAGCAGTACTTC
few	TRBV21-1	TRBJ2-1	-	CASSKEGIAGGPRNEQFF	TGTGCCAGCAGCAAAGAAGGAATAGCGGGAGGGCCGCGCAATGAGCAGTTCTTC
few	TRBV20-1	TRBJ2-3	TRBD2	CSAPPGGPGGTQYF	TGCAGTGCCCCCCCCGGCGGGCCGGGGGGTACGCAGTATTTT
-	TRBV29-1	TRBJ2-7	TRBD2	CSVAGLAAHVGEQYF	TGCAGCGTTGCCGGACTAGCGGCCCACGTGGGCGAGCAGTACTTC
few	TRBV5-1	TRBJ2-7	-	CASSPGRIGPYEQYF	TGCGCCAGCAGCCCAGGGCGGATTGGTCCCTACGAGCAGTACTTC
-	TRBV4-3	TRBJ2-1	-	CASSQVGRVAEQFF	TGCGCCAGCAGCCAAGTCGGTAGGGTTGCTGAGCAGTTCTTC
many	TRBV7-9	TRBJ2-1	TRBD2	CASSPHTGTSGREEQFF	TGTGCCAGCAGTCCCCACACCGGGACTAGCGGGAGAGAAGAGCAGTTCTTC
few	TRBV7-2	TRBJ2-7	-	CASSLSRTTATYEQYF	TGTGCCAGCAGCTTATCCCGCACGACAGCCACCTACGAGCAGTACTTC
-	TRBV25-1	TRBJ2-7	-	CASSPLLGGQYF	TGTGCCAGCAGCCCCCTTCTCGGGGGGCAGTACTTC